Listed below are T cell receptor beta chains from one sample, sequenced in a study of cytomegalovirus exposure and HLA in healthy donors. This table comes from immunoSEQ multiplex PCR, and its TCRdb copy is limited to in-frame clones, with some not included. Seen here are 200,000 to 250,000 clones, about 79% observed once, and the top ten hold 1.5% to 2%. Sequences were obtained from PBMCs. Receptor source: a man aged 18 to 29 in good health and CMV-seronegative. CDR3s include the opening cysteine and the closing phenylalanine or tryptophan. Each record gives: V gene, D gene, J gene, CDR3 length, clone size, CDR3 protein, CDR3 DNA. The D gene is left open where the match is weak. The size of a clone is reported for some rows only, either as once, few or many, or as a class for expanded clones.

V: TRBV19
D: .
J: TRBJ1-1
length: 13
size: .
CDR3: CASSTTGLTEAFF
DNA: TGTGCCAGTAGTACGACAGGCCTCACTGAAGCTTTCTTT

V: TRBV9
D: .
J: TRBJ1-1
length: 15
size: .
CDR3: CASSTFGQMNTEAFF
DNA: TGTGCCAGCAGCACTTTCGGACAGATGAACACTGAAGCTTTCTTT

V: TRBV15
D: TRBD2
J: TRBJ2-3
length: 16
size: .
CDR3: CATSRDQAGAGDTQYF
DNA: TGTGCCACCAGCAGAGATCAAGCGGGGGCCGGGGATACGCAGTATTTT

V: TRBV25-1
D: .
J: TRBJ1-1
length: 12
size: .
CDR3: CASSDRTTEAFF
DNA: TGTGCCAGCAGTGACAGAACGACTGAAGCTTTCTTT

V: TRBV20-1
D: .
J: TRBJ1-2
length: 11
size: .
CDR3: CSAILGQGYTF
DNA: TGCAGTGCTATACTAGGCCAGGGCTACACCTTC

V: TRBV19
D: .
J: TRBJ2-6
length: 19
size: few
CDR3: CASQQQHIGVGSGANVLTF
DNA: TGTGCCAGTCAACAACAGCATATCGGGGTGGGCTCTGGGGCCAACGTCCTGACTTTC

V: TRBV4-3
D: TRBD1
J: TRBJ1-2
length: 17
size: .
CDR3: CASSHAGTGGATNGYTF
DNA: TGCGCCAGCAGCCACGCAGGGACAGGGGGCGCTACAAATGGCTACACCTTC

V: TRBV6-5
D: .
J: TRBJ1-2
length: 14
size: .
CDR3: CASRPRPGHYGYAF
DNA: TGTGCCAGCCGACCGAGACCAGGGCACTATGGCTACGCCTTC

V: TRBV7-9
D: .
J: TRBJ2-5
length: 14
size: once
CDR3: CSSSLIAGQETQYF
DNA: TGTTCCAGCAGCTTAATTGCAGGCCAAGAGACCCAGTACTTC

V: TRBV14
D: .
J: TRBJ2-2
length: 16
size: .
CDR3: CASSQVAGAITGELFF
DNA: TGTGCCAGCAGCCAAGTCGCGGGGGCGATCACCGGGGAGCTGTTTTTT

V: TRBV7-9
D: .
J: TRBJ1-1
length: 13
size: few
CDR3: CASSLLQNTEAFF
DNA: TGTGCCAGCAGCTTATTACAGAACACTGAAGCTTTCTTT

V: TRBV5-4
D: .
J: TRBJ2-2
length: 17
size: .
CDR3: CASSFFFGTTNTGELFF
DNA: TGTGCCAGCAGCTTTTTTTTCGGGACAACGAACACCGGGGAGCTGTTTTTT

V: TRBV6-1
D: .
J: TRBJ2-7
length: 13
size: .
CDR3: CASTHGRGYEQYF
DNA: TGTGCCAGCACCCATGGGAGAGGCTACGAGCAGTACTTC

V: TRBV10-3
D: TRBD2
J: TRBJ2-3
length: 16
size: .
CDR3: CAISDQLAGGTDTQYF
DNA: TGTGCCATCAGTGATCAACTAGCGGGAGGCACAGATACGCAGTATTTT

V: TRBV4-3
D: .
J: TRBJ1-2
length: 16
size: .
CDR3: CASSQDGGSSYYGYTF
DNA: TGCGCCAGCAGCCAAGATGGGGGGAGTTCGTACTATGGCTACACCTTC

V: TRBV28
D: .
J: TRBJ2-3
length: 14
size: .
CDR3: CASSFPPRTDTQYF
DNA: TGTGCCAGCAGTTTCCCCCCCCGGACAGATACGCAGTATTTT

V: TRBV6-5
D: TRBD2
J: TRBJ2-3
length: 14
size: .
CDR3: CASSYGLAGGTQYF
DNA: TGTGCCAGCAGTTACGGGCTAGCGGGGGGTACGCAGTATTTT

V: TRBV7-2
D: .
J: TRBJ2-1
length: 16
size: .
CDR3: CASSLVAADSYNEQFF
DNA: TGTGCCAGCAGCTTAGTTGCGGCCGACTCCTACAATGAGCAGTTCTTC

V: TRBV30
D: TRBD2
J: TRBJ2-7
length: 16
size: .
CDR3: CAWSVQWGGSSYEQYF
DNA: TGTGCCTGGAGTGTACAGTGGGGGGGAAGCTCCTACGAGCAGTACTTC

V: TRBV19
D: .
J: TRBJ1-5
length: 14
size: .
CDR3: CASASRSSNQPQHF
DNA: TGTGCCAGTGCGAGCAGGTCTAGCAATCAGCCCCAGCATTTT

V: TRBV5-1
D: TRBD2
J: TRBJ2-1
length: 16
size: .
CDR3: CASSRTTSGTDNEQFF
DNA: TGCGCCAGCAGCCGTACTACTAGCGGGACAGACAATGAGCAGTTCTTC

V: TRBV6-5
D: .
J: TRBJ2-7
length: 14
size: .
CDR3: CASSYAQGAYEQYF
DNA: TGTGCCAGCAGTTACGCACAGGGCGCCTACGAGCAGTACTTC

V: TRBV7-8
D: .
J: TRBJ1-1
length: 14
size: .
CDR3: CASSIPDRNTEAFF
DNA: TGTGCCAGCAGCATACCCGACAGAAACACTGAAGCTTTCTTT

V: TRBV15
D: TRBD1
J: TRBJ1-1
length: 13
size: .
CDR3: CATSRETGGEAFF
DNA: TGTGCCACCAGCAGAGAGACAGGGGGCGAAGCTTTCTTT

V: TRBV5-1
D: .
J: TRBJ2-5
length: 13
size: once
CDR3: CASSLDGSETQYF
DNA: TGCGCCAGCAGCTTGGACGGGTCTGAGACCCAGTACTTC

V: TRBV18
D: TRBD2
J: TRBJ2-1
length: 16
size: once
CDR3: CASSPLGLAGGNEQFF
DNA: TGTGCCAGCTCACCCCTTGGGCTAGCGGGAGGCAATGAGCAGTTCTTC

V: TRBV5-1
D: TRBD1
J: TRBJ2-7
length: 15
size: .
CDR3: CASSPSGQGAYEQYF
DNA: TGCGCCAGCAGCCCGTCGGGACAGGGGGCCTACGAGCAGTACTTC

V: TRBV28
D: .
J: TRBJ1-2
length: 14
size: .
CDR3: CASLPGRFFDGYTF
DNA: TGTGCCAGCCTTCCAGGGCGGTTTTTCGATGGCTACACCTTC

V: TRBV5-4
D: .
J: TRBJ2-5
length: 14
size: .
CDR3: CASSLVPGAETQYF
DNA: TGTGCCAGCAGCTTGGTCCCAGGGGCAGAGACCCAGTACTTC

V: TRBV18
D: TRBD2
J: TRBJ2-2
length: 15
size: .
CDR3: CASSPSGLGIGELFF
DNA: TGTGCCAGCTCACCAAGCGGACTAGGAATCGGGGAGCTGTTTTTT

V: TRBV7-2
D: .
J: TRBJ2-1
length: 15
size: .
CDR3: CASSLGPEGYNEQFF
DNA: TGTGCCAGCAGCTTAGGACCCGAGGGTTACAATGAGCAGTTCTTC

V: TRBV27
D: TRBD1
J: TRBJ1-1
length: 14
size: .
CDR3: CASSSQGANTEAFF
DNA: TGTGCCAGCAGTTCTCAGGGGGCTAACACTGAAGCTTTCTTT